Shown below are 9 T cell receptor beta chains from a single sample sequenced in a study of immune cell composition in non-small cell lung cancer. The normal lung sample lay at least 3 cm, and maximally far, from the tumour. Only in-frame clones appear in the TCRdb table, and some are missing; sequencing was by immunoSEQ multiplex PCR. The data contain approximately 8,600 clones, 65% to 70% of them seen just once; the ten biggest clones take up about 23%. What was sequenced was non-adjacent lung tissue. All receptors derive from a human donor with non-small cell lung cancer.

The chain employs TRBV6-6 and TRBJ2-7; D is perhaps TRBD2 (6 bases). Germline V lookup: CDR1 MNHNY, CDR2 SVGAGI (reference sequence). This CDR3 comprises 15 residues. The V gene lost 0 bases and the J gene lost 3 bases, with 12 bases spanning the gap. The CDR3 spells CASSYSRELGYEQYF. The CDR3, as DNA: TGTGCCAGCAGTTACTCTCGGGAGCTTGGCTACGAGCAGTACTTC.

J is TRBJ1-5 and V is TRBV6-6; maybe TRBD1 (6 bases). V lost 6 bases and J lost 0, with 12 bases in between. This CDR3 spans 15 amino acids. The germline V gene encodes CDR1 MNHNY and CDR2 SVGAGI (reference sequence). The DNA of the CDR3 is TGTGCCAGCAGCACCAGGGGTTATAGCAATCAGCCCCAGCATTTT. Amino acids: CASSTRGYSNQPQHF.

This chain connects TRBV9 to TRBJ2-6; 8 nucleotides line up with TRBD1. Trimming cost V 3 bases and J 0 bases; bases outside gene matches: 8. Per germline, CDR1 SGDLS and CDR2 YYNGEE. The CDR3 extends over 18 amino acids. The CDR3: CASSAGQEEPSGANVLTF. CDR3 coding DNA: TGTGCCAGCAGCGCGGGACAGGAGGAGCCCTCTGGGGCCAACGTCCTGACTTTC. The entire variable domain, with the rest obtained from reference TRBV9 and TRBJ2-6, is as follows: DSGVTQTPKHLITATGQRVTLRCSPRSGDLSVYWYQQSLDQGLQFLIQYYNGEERAKGNILERFSAQQFPDLHSELNLSSLELGDSALYFCASSAGQEEPSGANVLTFGAGSRLTVL.

V gene TRBV10-2 combines with J gene TRBJ2-7, with a possible D match to TRBD1 (6 bases). This CDR3 is built from 11 residues. The germline V and J ends were trimmed by 10 bases and 6 bases, with 13 bases remaining between them. The germline V gene encodes CDR1 WSHSY and CDR2 SAAADI. CDR3 bases: TGCGCCACCGAGGGACAATCCGAGCAGTACTTC. Protein: CATEGQSEQYF.

The chain has TRBV10-2 and TRBJ1-4; D is uncertain. Germline V gene lookup returns CDR1 WSHSY and CDR2 SAAADI. This CDR3 spans 17 amino acids. Trimming stripped 3 bases from V and 8 bases from J, with 22 bases between. The CDR3 here is CASSEYFPGRFEEKLFF. As DNA, the CDR3 is TGCGCCAGCAGTGAATATTTCCCCGGCAGGTTTGAGGAAAAACTGTTTTTT.

The J gene is TRBJ1-6, the V gene TRBV7-9, with 9 bases identical to TRBD1. The CDR3 spans 15 residues. Germline V gives CDR1 SEHNR, CDR2 FQNEAQ (reference sequence). The ends lost 3 bases at V and 10 bases at J; junction bases unmatched: 7. This CDR3 reads CASSLVGQGRSPLHF. The CDR3 DNA sequence: TGTGCCAGCAGCTTGGTTGGACAGGGGCGGTCACCCCTCCACTTT.

The rearrangement links TRBV19 to TRBJ1-1, with a possible D match to TRBD1 (6 bases). Germline V gene sequence: CDR1 LNHDA, CDR2 SQIVND (reference sequence). The CDR3 totals 13 residues. Deletions cut 6 bases from V and 3 bases from J, with 11 bases between. In nucleotides, the CDR3 is TGTGCCAGTAGGAACAGGGATGACACTGAAGCTTTCTTT. Amino acids: CASRNRDDTEAFF.

The chain has TRBV10-3 and TRBJ1-1, with D possibly matching TRBD1 (6 bases). CDR3 size: 13 residues. CDR1 and CDR2 from the germline V gene are ENHRY and SYGVKD. V was shortened by 3 bases and J by 4 bases, with 9 bases between the two germline ends. In DNA form, the CDR3 reads TGTGCCATCAGTGAAATAGGGGGCACTGAAGCTTTCTTT. Translation gives CAISEIGGTEAFF.

By sample share, this clone is medium-sized (0.01 to 0.1%). The chain recombines TRBV4-2 with TRBJ2-4; 8 positions agree with TRBD2. V was pared by 4 bases and J by 7 bases, with 15 bases of the junction left unmatched. The CDR3 has 17 residues. Germline V gene data show CDR1 as LGHNA and CDR2 as YNFKEQ. CDR3 DNA: TGTGCCAGCAGCCCACTGGCCCTCGGGGGGGGTACGAACATTCAGTACTTC. This codes for CASSPLALGGGTNIQYF.